The 27 T cell receptor beta chains below were found in one sample sequenced in a study of cytomegalovirus exposure and HLA in healthy donors. With 60 Vbeta and 13 Jbeta primers, the PCR was carried out. The protocol was immunoSEQ multiplex PCR, while the TCRdb copy is restricted to in-frame clones and leaves out a portion. The sample records under 200,000 clones, roughly 80% being singletons. The sample consisted of PBMCs. All receptors come from a human donor in good health.

Turning to this clone: The sample contains more than one DNA sequence encoding this CDR3. The chain uses TRBV19 and TRBJ2-5, with D hard to call. The CDR3 has 14 amino acids. Trimming stripped 5 bases from V and 2 bases from J, with 12 bases between. CDR1 and CDR2 (germline): LNHDA, SQIVND (reference sequence). DNA for the CDR3: TGTGCCAGTAGTCCGACACGGCTACAAGAGACCCAGTACTTC. As protein: CASSPTRLQETQYF. The full variable domain, rest sourced from reference TRBV19 and TRBJ2-5, is DGGITQSPKYLFRKEGQNVTLSCEQNLNHDAMYWYRQDPGQGLRLIYYSQIVNDFQKGDIAEGYSVSREKKESFPLTVTSAQKNPTAFYLCASSPTRLQETQYFGPGTRLLVL.

Written as DNA, the CDR3 is TGTGCCAGCAGCTTAGACCGGACCATCGGGGGGAATGAGCAGTTCTTC. This sequence encodes CASSLDRTIGGNEQFF. V gene TRBV7-8 combines with J gene TRBJ2-1; 7 bases map to TRBD2. The CDR3 has 16 residues. CDR1 and CDR2 (germline): SGHVS, FQNEAQ. V dropped 1 base and J dropped 7; count of bases not matched to a gene: 10.

V usage is TRBV11-2 and J usage is TRBJ1-1; TRBD1 matches 8 bases. This CDR3 is built from 15 residues. The germline gives CDR1 SGHAT, CDR2 FQNNGV. V was pared by 1 base and J by 3 bases, with 4 bases of the junction left unmatched. The CDR3 protein is CASSLAQGADTEAFF. The CDR3 nucleotides read TGTGCCAGCAGCTTAGCCCAGGGGGCTGACACTGAAGCTTTCTTT.

The chain recombines TRBV6-1 with TRBJ1-4, with 7 positions matching TRBD1. Germline CDR1 MNHNS, CDR2 SASEGT. The CDR3 sequence is 16 residues long. V shed 3 bases, J shed 2 bases, and the junction held 6 bases outside the gene matches. CDR3 nucleotide sequence: TGTGCCAGCAGTGAGGGACAGTCCCCTACTAATGAAAAACTGTTTTTT. Amino acids: CASSEGQSPTNEKLFF.

V and J are TRBV4-1 and TRBJ1-1; D might be TRBD1 (5 bases). The CDR3 contains 15 residues. V shed 1 base and J shed 4 bases, with 13 bases lying between them. The germline gives CDR1 MGHRA, CDR2 YSYEKL. CDR3 region: CASSQVQDLITEAFF. CDR3 nucleotide sequence: TGCGCCAGCAGCCAAGTACAGGACCTGATCACTGAAGCTTTCTTT.

V gene TRBV7-6 combines with J gene TRBJ2-7, with 9 nucleotides matching TRBD1. Per germline, CDR1 SGHVS and CDR2 FNYEAQ. The CDR3 covers 16 residues. V was clipped by 7 bases and J by 6 bases; unmatched bases: 16. CDR3 amino acids: CASTLTSGQGPAEQYF. The CDR3 DNA is TGTGCCAGCACCCTTACCTCTGGACAGGGGCCGGCCGAGCAGTACTTC.

The chain uses TRBV7-2 and TRBJ2-1, with D perhaps matching TRBD2 (7 bases). Germline CDR1 is SGHTA and CDR2 is FQGNSA. CDR3 length: 15 amino acids. V dropped 8 bases and J dropped 7 bases, with 21 bases sitting between them. CDR3 sequence reads: CASGGGPKRLNEQFF. The CDR3 nucleotides read TGTGCCAGCGGCGGGGGCCCTAAGAGGTTGAATGAGCAGTTCTTC.

The chain couples TRBV2 to TRBJ2-1; 14 nucleotides align to TRBD2. The CDR3 consists of 16 residues. The V and J ends lost 8 bases and 4 bases, in that order; junction bases with no gene match: 7. The V gene's germline CDR1 is SNHLY and CDR2 FYNNEI. The CDR3 spells CASRGLAGGQYNEQFF. The CDR3 DNA is TGTGCCAGCCGAGGACTAGCGGGGGGACAATACAATGAGCAGTTCTTC.

V and J are TRBV4-2 and TRBJ2-2, with D possibly matching TRBD2 (5 bases). The CDR3 covers 15 residues. Trimming took 1 base from V and 4 from J, leaving 10 bases between them. The germline V gene has CDR1 LGHNA and CDR2 YNFKEQ. The CDR3: CASSQAPRGTGELFF. DNA of the CDR3: TGTGCCAGCAGCCAAGCGCCCCGGGGCACCGGGGAGCTGTTTTTT.

The rearrangement uses TRBV5-1 and TRBJ1-4; D is undetermined. The CDR3 runs to 15 residues. The germline gives CDR1 SGHRS, CDR2 YFSETQ. The V and J ends lost 4 bases and 0 bases respectively, with 10 bases between them. CDR3 coding DNA: TGCGCCAGCAGCCCGACGCAGGCAACTAATGAAAAACTGTTTTTT. Amino acid sequence: CASSPTQATNEKLFF.

The V and J genes are TRBV13 and TRBJ2-1, with TRBD2 matching over 7 bases. CDR1 is PRHDT and CDR2 is FYEKMQ in the germline V gene (reference sequence). The V gene end was trimmed by 2 bases and the J gene end by 9 bases; junction bases not matched to a gene: 13. The CDR3 is 16 amino acids. The CDR3, as DNA: TGTGCCAGCAGCTTATATCTGGGCGGAGCGGGGTTTGAGCAGTTCTTC. Protein: CASSLYLGGAGFEQFF.

This clone was seen a few times. The J gene is TRBJ1-4, the V gene TRBV6-1; D unresolved. The germline V gene encodes CDR1 MNHNS and CDR2 SASEGT. V was pared by 4 bases and J by 10 bases, with 10 bases between. The CDR3 runs to 12 residues. Written as DNA, the CDR3 is TGTGCCAGCAGTGGAGGGTTCGGAAAACTGTTTTTT. Translation gives CASSGGFGKLFF.

J is TRBJ2-1 and V is TRBV2; 7 bases map to TRBD2. This CDR3 has 16 residues. J lost 5 bases, V lost 7 bases, and 14 bases had no gene match. The germline gives CDR1 SNHLY, CDR2 FYNNEI. CDR3 amino acids: CASTRAPSGTHNEQFF. Here the CDR3 DNA reads TGTGCCAGCACCCGAGCCCCTAGCGGCACTCACAATGAGCAGTTCTTC.

The J gene is TRBJ2-5, the V gene TRBV6-5; TRBD1 agrees at 8 bases. The trim removed 6 bases at V and 5 bases at J, leaving 8 bases unmatched. This CDR3 contains 14 residues. Germline CDR1 reads MNHEY; CDR2 reads SVGAGI. The CDR3 DNA follows: TGTGCCAGCAGCCCGGCGAGGACAGGGGAGACCCAGTACTTC. Its protein is CASSPARTGETQYF.

V gene TRBV6-7 combines with J gene TRBJ2-4; unclear D gene. TRBV6-7 is flagged as an ORF with uncertain function. V was trimmed by 4 bases and J by 7 bases, leaving 11 bases between them. The CDR3 totals 13 residues. CDR3 in DNA: TGTGCCAGCAGTTGTAGAAACGGGAACATTCAGTACTTC. Translation: CASSCRNGNIQYF.

In this sample, this clone turned up once. V gene TRBV11-2 combines with J gene TRBJ2-3, with unresolved D. Looked up from germline, CDR1 is SGHAT and CDR2 is FQNNGV. V was trimmed by 5 bases and J by 4 bases, leaving 13 bases between them. This CDR3 has 14 residues. The CDR3 nucleotides read TGTGCCAGCAGCAGAATAGCTCGGTCAGATACGCAGTATTTT. As protein: CASSRIARSDTQYF.

The CDR3 region has the DNA TGTGCCAGCAGCCCATCACACTACGAGCAGTACTTC. Protein sequence: CASSPSHYEQYF. The chain links TRBV7-8 to TRBJ2-5; no firm D call. The DNA end is a closer match to TRBJ2-7, so the J assignment may be wrong. Germline CDR1 reads SGHVS; CDR2 reads FQNEAQ. The CDR3 length is 12 residues.

This rearrangement joins TRBV27 to TRBJ2-6, with a tentative D call TRBD1 (6 bases). The CDR3 is 16 residues long. Germline V CDR1 and CDR2: MNHEY, SMNVEV (reference sequence). Trimming took 6 bases from V and 0 from J, leaving 12 bases between them. The CDR3 reads CASSPDSSSGANVLTF. The DNA for the CDR3 is TGTGCCAGCAGCCCGGACAGCAGCTCTGGGGCCAACGTCCTGACTTTC.

In this sample, this clone turned up a few times. V is TRBV29-1 and J is TRBJ2-3; D might be TRBD2 (5 bases). Trimming pared 3 bases from V and 1 base from J, leaving 8 bases between. The germline V gene encodes CDR1 SQVTM and CDR2 ANQGSEA. The CDR3 is 13 residues long. The CDR3 here is CSVERTGTDTQYF. CDR3 nucleotides: TGCAGCGTTGAGAGGACTGGCACAGATACGCAGTATTTT.

The gene calls are TRBV5-6 and TRBJ1-1, with D possibly matching TRBD1 (5 bases). The CDR3 totals 13 residues. Per germline, CDR1 SGHDT and CDR2 YYEEEE. The V gene lost 5 bases and the J gene lost 1 base, with 9 bases spanning the gap. The CDR3 DNA sequence: TGTGCCAGCAGTACTACAGGGAACACTGAAGCTTTCTTT. Protein: CASSTTGNTEAFF.

In its sample, this clone was seen once. The chain employs TRBV5-6 and TRBJ2-7; possibly TRBD2 for D (6 bases). Germline-derived CDR1 and CDR2 are SGHDT and YYEEEE. V lost 4 bases and J lost 4, with 15 bases in between. The CDR3 covers 14 residues. The CDR3 protein is CASSPGPSEYEQYF. CDR3 bases: TGTGCCAGCAGCCCTGGCCCTAGCGAATACGAGCAGTACTTC.

J is TRBJ2-7 and V is TRBV20-1; D is unclear. The ends were cut back, 6 bases at V and 3 bases at J, with 6 bases in the middle. Germline V gene lookup returns CDR1 DFQATT and CDR2 SNEGSKA (reference sequence). The CDR3 contains 10 residues. CDR3 sequence (DNA): TGCAGTGCGGAGAGCTACGAGCAGTACTTC. It is translated as CSAESYEQYF.

The gene calls are TRBV7-2 and TRBJ1-2; 9 bases are a match to TRBD1. Trimming cost V 3 bases and J 13 bases; bases outside gene matches: 6. The length of the CDR3 is 12 residues. CDR1 is SGHTA and CDR2 is FQGNSA in the germline V gene. CDR3 bases: TGTGCCAGCAGCTTGGACAGGGGCCCCCTCACCTTC. Translating it yields CASSLDRGPLTF.

The V and J genes are TRBV7-9 and TRBJ2-7, with D possibly TRBD1 on 6 matching bases. The CDR3 is 15 amino acids. Trimming removed 5 bases from V and 3 bases from J, with 17 bases in between. Germline lookup yields CDR1 SEHNR and CDR2 FQNEAQ (reference sequence). This CDR3 is CASSPEGVFFYEQYF. Here the CDR3 DNA reads TGTGCCAGCAGCCCCGAGGGGGTTTTTTTCTACGAGCAGTACTTC.

This clone was picked up a small number of times. V usage is TRBV11-1 and J usage is TRBJ2-1; perhaps TRBD2 as D (6 bases). CDR1 SGHAT and CDR2 FQDESV come from the germline V gene (reference sequence). The CDR3 is 14 amino acids. V lost 2 bases and J 9 bases, leaving 14 bases between the germline ends. The CDR3 bases are TGTGCCAGCAGCTTACCGGGGGTCGCTAGTGAGCAGTTCTTC. Translating it yields CASSLPGVASEQFF. Together with reference TRBV11-1 and TRBJ2-1, the CDR3 gives the full variable domain: EAEVAQSPRYKITEKSQAVAFWCDPISGHATLYWYRQILGQGPELLVQFQDESVVDDSQLPKDRFSAERLKGVDSTLKIQPAELGDSAMYLCASSLPGVASEQFFGPGTRLTVL.

The chain has TRBV4-1 and TRBJ1-1, with D unresolved. The CDR3 is 15 amino acids. CDR1 and CDR2 from the germline V gene are MGHRA and YSYEKL. V lost 1 base and J 6 bases, leaving 15 bases between the germline ends. CDR3 loop: CASSQAPSGGPEAFF. The CDR3 coding sequence is TGCGCCAGCAGCCAAGCCCCCTCGGGAGGGCCTGAAGCTTTCTTT.

The chain links TRBV6-6 to TRBJ2-7, with D maybe TRBD1 (6 bases). Deletions cut 1 base from V and 0 bases from J, with 10 bases between. Per the germline V gene, CDR1 is MNHNY and CDR2 is SVGAGI (reference sequence). The CDR3 is 15 amino acids. The CDR3 DNA follows: TGTGCCAGCAGTTACTGGGACATGAGCTCCTACGAGCAGTACTTC. Translating it yields CASSYWDMSSYEQYF.